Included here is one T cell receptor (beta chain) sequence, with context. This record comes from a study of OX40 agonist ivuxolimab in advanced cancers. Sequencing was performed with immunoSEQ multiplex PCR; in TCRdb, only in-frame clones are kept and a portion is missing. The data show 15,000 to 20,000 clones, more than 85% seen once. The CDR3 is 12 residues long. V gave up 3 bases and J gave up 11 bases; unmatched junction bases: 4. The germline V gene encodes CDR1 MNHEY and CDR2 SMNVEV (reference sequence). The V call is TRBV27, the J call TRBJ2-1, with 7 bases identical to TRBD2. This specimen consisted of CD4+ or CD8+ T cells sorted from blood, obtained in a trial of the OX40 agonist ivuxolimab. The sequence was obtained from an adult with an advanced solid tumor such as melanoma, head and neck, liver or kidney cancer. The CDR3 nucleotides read TGTGCCAGCAGTTTGGTCGGGAGGCAGCAGTTCTTC. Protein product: CASSLVGRQQFF.